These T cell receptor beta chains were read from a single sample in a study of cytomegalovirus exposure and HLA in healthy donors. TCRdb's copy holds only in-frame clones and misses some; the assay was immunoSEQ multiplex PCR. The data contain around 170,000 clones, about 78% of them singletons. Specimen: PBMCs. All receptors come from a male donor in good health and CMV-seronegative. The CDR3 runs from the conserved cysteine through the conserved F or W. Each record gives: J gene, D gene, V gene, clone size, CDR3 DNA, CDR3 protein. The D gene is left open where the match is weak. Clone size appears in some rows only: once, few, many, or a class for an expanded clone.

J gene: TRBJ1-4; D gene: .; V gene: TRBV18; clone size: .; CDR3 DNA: TGTGCCAGCTCACCAATGACAGTTCCTAATGAAAAACTGTTTTTT; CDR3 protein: CASSPMTVPNEKLFF
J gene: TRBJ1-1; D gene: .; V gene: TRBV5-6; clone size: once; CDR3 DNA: TGTGCCAGCAGCGTCGACAGGAACACTGAAGCTTTCTTT; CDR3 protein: CASSVDRNTEAFF
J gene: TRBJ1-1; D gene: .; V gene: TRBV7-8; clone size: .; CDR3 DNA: TGTGCCAGCAGCTTAGACCCGGGGAACACTGAAGCTTTCTTT; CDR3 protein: CASSLDPGNTEAFF
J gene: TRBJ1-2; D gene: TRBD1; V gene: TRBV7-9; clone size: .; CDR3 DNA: TGTGCCAGCAGCTCTGGACAGGGGGCGCGAGGCTACACCTTC; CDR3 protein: CASSSGQGARGYTF
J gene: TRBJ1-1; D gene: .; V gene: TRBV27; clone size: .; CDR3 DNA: TGTGCCAGTAGAGGGTTCGTGACTGAAGCTTTCTTT; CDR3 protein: CASRGFVTEAFF
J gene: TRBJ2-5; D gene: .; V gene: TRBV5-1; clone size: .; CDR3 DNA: TGCGCCAGCAGCTTGGGACTAGGGTTGTACCAAGAGACCCAGTACTTC; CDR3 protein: CASSLGLGLYQETQYF
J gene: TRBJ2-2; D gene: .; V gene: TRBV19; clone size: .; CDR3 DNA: TGTGCCAGTAGGGACTCTCTTGAATCCTGGGCCGGGGAGCTGTTTTTT; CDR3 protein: CASRDSLESWAGELFF
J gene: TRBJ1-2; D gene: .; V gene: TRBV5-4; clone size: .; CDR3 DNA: TGTGCCAGCAGTTTTGGAACCAGGGGTGACTATGGCTACACCTTC; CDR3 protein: CASSFGTRGDYGYTF
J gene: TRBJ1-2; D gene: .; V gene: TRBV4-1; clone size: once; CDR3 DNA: TGCGCCAGCAGCCACCCGGACTCTAACTATGGCTACACCTTC; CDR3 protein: CASSHPDSNYGYTF
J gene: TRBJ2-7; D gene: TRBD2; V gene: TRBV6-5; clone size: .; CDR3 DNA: TGTGCCAGCAGAGGGACTAGCGGGACTCGGGAGCAGTACTTC; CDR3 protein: CASRGTSGTREQYF
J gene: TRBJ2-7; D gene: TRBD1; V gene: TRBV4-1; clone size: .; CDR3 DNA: TGCGCCAGCAGCCAGGGACAGGGCGCCTACGAGCAGTACTTC; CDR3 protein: CASSQGQGAYEQYF
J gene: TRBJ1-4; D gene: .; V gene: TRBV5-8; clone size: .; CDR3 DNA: TGTGCCAGCAGCTTGGTATTCAATGAAAAACTGTTTTTT; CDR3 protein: CASSLVFNEKLFF
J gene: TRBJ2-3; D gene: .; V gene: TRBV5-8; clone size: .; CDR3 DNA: TGTGCCAGCAGCTTGCCAGGCACAGATACGCAGTATTTT; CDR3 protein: CASSLPGTDTQYF
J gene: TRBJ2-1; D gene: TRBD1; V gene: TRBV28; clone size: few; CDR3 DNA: TGTGCCAGCAGTTTGAGGACAGGGACTCACCCAAGGGGCGATGAGCAGTTCTTC; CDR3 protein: CASSLRTGTHPRGDEQFF
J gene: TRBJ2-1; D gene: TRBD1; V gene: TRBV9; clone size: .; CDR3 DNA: TGTGCCAGCAGCGTAAACTTAGGGGGCCCCCTCTACAATGAGCAGTTCTTC; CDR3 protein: CASSVNLGGPLYNEQFF
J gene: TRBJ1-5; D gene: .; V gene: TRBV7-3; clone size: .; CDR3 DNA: TGTGCCAGCAGCCCCCGGGGGGGTCAGCCCCAGCATTTT; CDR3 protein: CASSPRGGQPQHF
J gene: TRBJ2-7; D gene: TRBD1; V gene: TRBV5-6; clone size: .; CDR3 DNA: TGTGCCAGCAGTTCAACAGGGGTCGAGCAGTACTTC; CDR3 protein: CASSSTGVEQYF
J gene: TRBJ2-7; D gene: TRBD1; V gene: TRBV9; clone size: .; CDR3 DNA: TGTGCCAGCAGCAACACGGGACAGGAAGTGGACGAGCAGTACTTC; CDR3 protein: CASSNTGQEVDEQYF
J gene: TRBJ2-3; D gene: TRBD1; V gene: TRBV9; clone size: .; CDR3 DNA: TGTGCCAGCAGCCTTCGGACAGGGGAGACGCAGTATTTT; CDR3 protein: CASSLRTGETQYF
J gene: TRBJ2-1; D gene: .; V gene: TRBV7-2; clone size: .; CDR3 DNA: TGTGCCAGCAGCTTAGCGATAGACTCCTACAATGAGCAGTTCTTC; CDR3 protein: CASSLAIDSYNEQFF
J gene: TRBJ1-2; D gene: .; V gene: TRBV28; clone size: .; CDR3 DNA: TGTGCCAGCAGTTTAATGGGGGGGACATATGGCTACACCTTC; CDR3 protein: CASSLMGGTYGYTF
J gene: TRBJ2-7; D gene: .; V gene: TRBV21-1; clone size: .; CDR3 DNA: TGTGCCAGCAGCGCTCCGACAGGGAACTACGAGCAGTACTTC; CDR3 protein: CASSAPTGNYEQYF
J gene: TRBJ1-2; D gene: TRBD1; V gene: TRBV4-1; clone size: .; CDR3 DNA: TGCGCCAGCAGCGGCCGGACAGGGGGCGCGGGGGGCTACACCTTC; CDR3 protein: CASSGRTGGAGGYTF
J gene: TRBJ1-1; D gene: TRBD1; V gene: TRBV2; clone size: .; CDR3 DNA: TGTGCCAGCAGCCGGGACAGGGGGCTTGGGGGTACTGAAGCTTTCTTT; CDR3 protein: CASSRDRGLGGTEAFF
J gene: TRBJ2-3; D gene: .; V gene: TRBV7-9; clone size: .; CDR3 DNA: TGTGCCAGCAGCTTAGGTACGGGAACAGATACGCAGTATTTT; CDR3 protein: CASSLGTGTDTQYF
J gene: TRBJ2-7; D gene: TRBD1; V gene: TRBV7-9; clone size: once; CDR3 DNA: TGTGCCAGCAGCTTAGGGCGCCTCGGGACAGGCCCCTACGAGCAGTACTTC; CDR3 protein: CASSLGRLGTGPYEQYF
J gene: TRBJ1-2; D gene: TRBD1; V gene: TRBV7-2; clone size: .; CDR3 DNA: TGTGCCAGCAGCTTTACCGGGACAGGGGAGTTTGGCTACACCTTC; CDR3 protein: CASSFTGTGEFGYTF
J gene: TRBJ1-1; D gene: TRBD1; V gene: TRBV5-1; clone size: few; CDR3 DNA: TGCGCCAGCAGCTTGCGGGACAGCGACACTGAAGCTTTCTTT; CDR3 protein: CASSLRDSDTEAFF
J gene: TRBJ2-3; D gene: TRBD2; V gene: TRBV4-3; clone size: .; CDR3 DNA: TGCGCCAGCAGCCAAGGACTAGCGCGCACAGATACGCAGTATTTT; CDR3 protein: CASSQGLARTDTQYF
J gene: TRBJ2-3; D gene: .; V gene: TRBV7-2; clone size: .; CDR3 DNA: TGTGCCAGCAGCTTAATGATCGCGGGAGATACGCAGTATTTT; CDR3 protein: CASSLMIAGDTQYF
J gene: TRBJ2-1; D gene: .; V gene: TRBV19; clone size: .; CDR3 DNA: TGTGCCAGTAGTATAGATTCTGGGTGGAGCGAGCAGTTCTTC; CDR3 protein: CASSIDSGWSEQFF
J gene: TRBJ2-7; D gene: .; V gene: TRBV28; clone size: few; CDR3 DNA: TGTGCCAGCAAACCGGGACACCAAGAGCAGTACTTC; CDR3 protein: CASKPGHQEQYF
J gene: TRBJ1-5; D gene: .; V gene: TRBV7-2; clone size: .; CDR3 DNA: TGTGCCAGCAGCTTAGTAGGGGACTTTAATCAGCCCCAGCATTTT; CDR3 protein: CASSLVGDFNQPQHF
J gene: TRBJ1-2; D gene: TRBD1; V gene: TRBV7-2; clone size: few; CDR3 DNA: TGTGCCAGCAGTCAAACGACAGGGGCGGGGGGCTACACCTTC; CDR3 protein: CASSQTTGAGGYTF
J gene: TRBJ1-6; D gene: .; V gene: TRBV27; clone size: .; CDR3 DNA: TGTGCCAGCAGTTTCAAACAGGGTTTGTCACCCCTCCACTTT; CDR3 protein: CASSFKQGLSPLHF
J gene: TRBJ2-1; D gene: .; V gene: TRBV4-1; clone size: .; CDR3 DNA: TGCGCCAGCAGCCCACAAGATGTCAGCGTCAGAGACAATGAGCAGTTCTTC; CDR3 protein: CASSPQDVSVRDNEQFF
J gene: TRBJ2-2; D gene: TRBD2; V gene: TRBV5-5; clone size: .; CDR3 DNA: TGTGCCAGCAGCTTGCTAGCGGGCGACAACACCGGGGAGCTGTTTTTT; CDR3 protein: CASSLLAGDNTGELFF
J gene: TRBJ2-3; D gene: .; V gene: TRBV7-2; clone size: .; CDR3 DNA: TGTGCCAGCAGCTTAGGGGTGGGGGGGCTTGGAGATACGCAGTATTTT; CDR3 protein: CASSLGVGGLGDTQYF
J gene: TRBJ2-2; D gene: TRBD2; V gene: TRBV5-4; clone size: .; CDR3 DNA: TGTGCCAGCAGTTCCGGACTAGCGGGGGGGAACACCGGGGAGCTGTTTTTT; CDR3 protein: CASSSGLAGGNTGELFF
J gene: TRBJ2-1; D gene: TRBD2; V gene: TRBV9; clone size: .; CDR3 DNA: TGTGCCAGCAGCGGGGGACTAGCGTTCTACAATGAGCAGTTCTTC; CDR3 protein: CASSGGLAFYNEQFF
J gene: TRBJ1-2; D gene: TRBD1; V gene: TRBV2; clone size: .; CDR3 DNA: TGTGCCGGCGGGAGGGGGCGAGACTATGGCTACACCTTC; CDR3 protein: CAGGRGRDYGYTF
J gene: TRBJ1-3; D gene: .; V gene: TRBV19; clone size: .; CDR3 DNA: TGTGCCAGTAGTCGGGAGAGCTCTGGAAACACCATATATTTT; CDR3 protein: CASSRESSGNTIYF
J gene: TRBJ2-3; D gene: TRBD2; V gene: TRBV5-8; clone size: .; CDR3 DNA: TGTGCCAGCAGCTTGGGTCGGGGGGGGGACACAGATACGCAGTATTTT; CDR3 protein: CASSLGRGGDTDTQYF
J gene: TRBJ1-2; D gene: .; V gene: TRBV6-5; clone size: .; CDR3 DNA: TGTGCCAGCAGCCAAGGGGACTATGGCTACACCTTC; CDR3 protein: CASSQGDYGYTF
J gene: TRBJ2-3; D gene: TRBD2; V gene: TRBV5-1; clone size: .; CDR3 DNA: TGCGCCAGCAGCCCGGGACTAGCGGCAGATACGCAGTATTTT; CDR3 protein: CASSPGLAADTQYF
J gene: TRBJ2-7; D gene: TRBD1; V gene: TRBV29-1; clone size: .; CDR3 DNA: TGCAGCGTGGGACCGGGACAGGGATCCTACGAGCAGTACTTC; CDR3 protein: CSVGPGQGSYEQYF
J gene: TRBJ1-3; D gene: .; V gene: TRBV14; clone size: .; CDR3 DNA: TGTGCCAGCAGCCAAGATTTCGGCAGGTACTCTGGAAACACCATATATTTT; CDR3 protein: CASSQDFGRYSGNTIYF
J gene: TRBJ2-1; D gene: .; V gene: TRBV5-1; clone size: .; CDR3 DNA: TGCGCCAGCAGCGGGGGGAGCTCCTACAATGAGCAGTTCTTC; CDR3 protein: CASSGGSSYNEQFF
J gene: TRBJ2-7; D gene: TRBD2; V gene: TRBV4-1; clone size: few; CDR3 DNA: TGCGCCAGCAGCCAAGGTAGCGGGGTCCCCCTTTACGAGCAGTACTTC; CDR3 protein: CASSQGSGVPLYEQYF
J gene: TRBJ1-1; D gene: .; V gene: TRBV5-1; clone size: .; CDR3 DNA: TGCGCCAGCAGCGCTTCTTCCGGTATGAACACTGAAGCTTTCTTT; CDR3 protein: CASSASSGMNTEAFF
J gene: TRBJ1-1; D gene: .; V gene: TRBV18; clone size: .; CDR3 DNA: TGTGCCAGCTCACCACCGCCGGGGGGCACTGAAGCTTTCTTT; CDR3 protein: CASSPPPGGTEAFF
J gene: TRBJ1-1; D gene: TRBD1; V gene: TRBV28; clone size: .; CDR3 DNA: TGTGCCAGCAGTCTCCCTGACAGGGGGACTATGAACACTGAAGCTTTCTTT; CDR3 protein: CASSLPDRGTMNTEAFF